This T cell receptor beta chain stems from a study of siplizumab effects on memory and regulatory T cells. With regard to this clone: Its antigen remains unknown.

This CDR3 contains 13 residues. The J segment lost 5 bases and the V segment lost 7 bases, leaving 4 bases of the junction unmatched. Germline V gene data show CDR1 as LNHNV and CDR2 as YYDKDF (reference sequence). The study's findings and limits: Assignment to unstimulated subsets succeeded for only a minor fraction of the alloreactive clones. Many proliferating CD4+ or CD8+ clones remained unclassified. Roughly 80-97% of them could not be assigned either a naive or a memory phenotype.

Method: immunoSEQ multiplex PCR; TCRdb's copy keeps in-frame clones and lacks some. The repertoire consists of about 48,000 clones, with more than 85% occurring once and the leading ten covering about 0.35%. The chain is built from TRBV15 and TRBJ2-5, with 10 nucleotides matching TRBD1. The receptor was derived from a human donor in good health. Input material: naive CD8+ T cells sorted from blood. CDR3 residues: CATTTGGTETQYF. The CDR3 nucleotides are TGTGCCACCACGACAGGGGGCACCGAGACCCAGTACTTC.